This TCR beta chain was sequenced for a study of blood T cell repertoires in COVID-19. Overall study context: COVID-19 samples from acute and convalescent phases originated in the United States, Italy and Spain. PBMCs, B-cell-depleted T cells, or T cells provided the cDNA or gDNA that made up the material.

The CDR3 runs to 15 residues. The germline V gene encodes CDR1 MDHEN and CDR2 SYDVKM. V lost 7 bases to trimming and J lost 7 bases; unmatched junction nucleotides: 10. Some clones are missing from TCRdb's copy, which holds only in-frame ones; the method was immunoSEQ multiplex PCR. The data show about 210,000 clones, with 83% seen just once and about 2.5% held by the top ten. This clone was counted a few times. Sequenced material: peripheral blood. The source is a woman in her 40s with active or convalescent COVID-19. The chain joins TRBV28 to TRBJ2-1, with 10 positions matching TRBD1. The chain's CDR3 is CASKTGTGEMNEQFF. Here the CDR3 DNA reads TGTGCCAGCAAAACCGGGACAGGGGAGATGAATGAGCAGTTCTTC.